The entry below describes one T cell receptor beta chain. There are 18 residues in the CDR3. CDR1 and CDR2 (germline): SGHAT, FQNNGV. The ends lost 7 bases at V and 7 bases at J; junction bases unmatched: 16. Vbeta (60) and Jbeta (13) primers were used in the PCR. Method: immunoSEQ multiplex PCR; TCRdb's copy keeps in-frame clones and lacks some. The profile shows 150,000 to 200,000 clones, around three quarters of them singletons. These data come from a study of cytomegalovirus exposure and HLA in healthy donors. This receptor was taken from a male donor in good health and CMV-seronegative. Material for sequencing was PBMCs. This chain connects TRBV11-2 to TRBJ2-3, with 14 bases identical to TRBD2. DNA of the CDR3: TGTGCCAGCACCCCCGGGACTAGCGGGGGCCGCCGGGCGTATACGCAGTATTTT. Its protein is CASTPGTSGGRRAYTQYF.